Reported below is one TCR beta chain. What it binds is not known. The sample comes from a study of T cells in narcolepsy. Study-wide background: Donors had narcolepsy type 1 or type 2, or were healthy controls.

V lost 0 bases, J lost 3 bases, and 12 bases lay in between. The germline V gene has CDR1 SGDLS and CDR2 YYNGEE. The CDR3 extends over 16 amino acids. Notes on the study in general: Autoreactive HCRT-specific and TRIB2-specific clonotypes were marked in same-patient CSF-versus-blood CD4+ comparisons. Autoreactive clone sequences were missing from some blood memory CD4+ repertoires. Blood of same and different patients, but not healthy controls, reportedly held recurring autoreactive clonotypes.

Measured with immunoSEQ multiplex PCR; TCRdb has only the in-frame clones, and not every one. The sample consists of about 40,000 clones, about 87% of them appearing once. The V gene is TRBV9, the J gene TRBJ2-2; D is possibly TRBD1 (6 bases). Sequenced material: CD45RA- memory CD4+ T cells from PBMCs. The sequence was obtained from a human donor with narcolepsy. CDR3 bases: TGTGCCAGCAGCGTAGGGACAGTCGCGGACACCGGGGAGCTGTTTTTT. This translates into CASSVGTVADTGELFF.